Described below is a single T cell receptor (beta chain) sequence and its context. This clone was seen a few times. Its antigen is not yet known. The input lacks base qualities; no much larger clone sits a single base away. The entry originates in a study of blood T cell repertoires in COVID-19 (dated by TCRdb to about 2020). Context from the whole study: The collaborator samples originated in the United States, Italy and Spain and spanned the acute and convalescent phases of COVID-19. The material from the prospective study consisted of cDNA or gDNA derived from T cells, B-cell-depleted T cells, or PBMCs. The sample metadata nearly always contained a de-identified subject ID, COVID-19 status, age in years and sex. Subjects who had been exposed to COVID-19, were actively infected with it, or had recovered from it provided the deeply sampled blood TCRbeta repertoires that made up the dataset. A freely available public database, intended as a resource for researchers studying the immune response to SARS-CoV-2, is where the repertoires were released. Where available, HLA class I and class II types were taken from metadata supplied by the sample provider and were not determined by assay-based typing. The samples were drawn from two sources: the first 160 participants of the ongoing ImmuneRACE study, and 1,000 to 1,500 subjects contributed by 6 global collaborators.

The study at large found these results: The amount of clinical and demographic metadata varied by source and participant and was provided uncurated.

Another Seattle source contributed samples from volunteer blood donors who had recovered from COVID-19. Collaborating institutions collected whole blood in K2EDTA tubes following their own protocols. Collaborator samples were shipped for TCRbeta analysis as frozen whole blood, isolated PBMCs, or DNA extracted from either sample type. TCRbeta CDR3 regions were amplified from genomic DNA by means of the immunoSEQ Assay, a bias-controlled multiplex PCR. Concerning the study's data processing: The number of nucleated cells in each sample was estimated from the amplification of reference gene primers within the assay. Sequence reads were collapsed and filtered to measure the absolute abundance of every unique TCRbeta CDR3 rearrangement. For each sample, productive Simpson clonality was calculated as the square root of Simpson's diversity index across productive rearrangements. TCRdb holds this immuneACCESS table with in-frame rearrangements only. Some clones are missing; in checked studies, unresolved V genes explain under half, and the rest has no known cause. The V and J calls and clone size were taken over from that table, and D and trimming were inferred from the DNA. The sample table shows 220,000 or so clones, and roughly 89% are seen once. The ten largest clones add up to 5.5% to 6.5% of the sample.

V lost 4 bases and J lost 4 bases, and the count of bases not matched to a germline gene is 5. CDR1 and CDR2 (MNHEY, SVGEGT) derive from the germline V gene. The CDR3 runs 14 residues from the cysteine to the phenylalanine. Just CDR3 DNA is preserved here, 42 bases in frame from base 1. This chain is built from TRBV6-2 or TRBV6-3 and TRBJ1-2, with 8 bases matching TRBD1. Sequenced material: peripheral blood. The sequence was obtained from a man in his 60s who had recovered from COVID-19. CDR3 region: CASSSGGSLYGYTF. The base sequence is TGTGCCAGCAGTTCAGGGGGCTCTCTCTATGGCTACACCTTC.